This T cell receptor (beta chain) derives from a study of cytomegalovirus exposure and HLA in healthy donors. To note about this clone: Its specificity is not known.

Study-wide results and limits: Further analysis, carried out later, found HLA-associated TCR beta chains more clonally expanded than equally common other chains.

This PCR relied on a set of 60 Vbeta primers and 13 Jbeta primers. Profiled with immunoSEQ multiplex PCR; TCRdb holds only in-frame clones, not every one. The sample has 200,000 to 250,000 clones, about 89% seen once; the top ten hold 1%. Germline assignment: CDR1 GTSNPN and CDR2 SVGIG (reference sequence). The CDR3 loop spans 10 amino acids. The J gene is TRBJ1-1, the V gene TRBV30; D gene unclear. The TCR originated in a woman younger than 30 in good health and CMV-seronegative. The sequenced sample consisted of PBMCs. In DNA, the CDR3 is TGTGCGGGCACGAGCACTGAAGCTTTCTTT. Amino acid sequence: CAGTSTEAFF.